A selection of T cell receptor beta chains follows, all from one sample in a study of blood T cells in healthy people across ages. TCRdb redid the calling of the 5' RACE reads with MiXCR, one entry per CDR3 protein. The table shows about 380,000 distinct CDR3 sequences, with over 45% occurring only once. The sample taken for sequencing was blood. The receptors derive from a man in his sixties in good health. Each CDR3 is given with its conserved first and last residue.

>TRBJ2-3|TRBV7-3
CASSPEGQGFSTDTQYF
>TRBJ2-1|TRBV4-2
CASSQDRISGTYNEQFF
>TRBJ2-7|TRBV27
CASSLKAGGVNYEQYF
>TRBJ1-2|TRBV20-1
CSASGTDYGYTF
>TRBJ2-6|TRBV2
CASSESSPGANVLTF
>TRBJ2-6|TRBV3-1
CASSQRADFVANVLTF
>TRBJ2-7|TRBV24-1
CATSESGSKPEQYF
>TRBJ2-5|TRBV20-1
CSAKSGGYQETQYF
>-|TRBV4-1
CASSQQGSPYEQYF
>TRBJ2-7|TRBV7-2
CASSLAGSGQASYEQYF
>TRBJ2-3|TRBV7-6
CASSLSPGKPDTQYF
>TRBJ1-2|TRBV6-5
CASRPRTPIGYGYTF
>TRBJ2-3|TRBV20-1
CSAQDWADTQYF
>TRBJ2-7|TRBV20-1
CSAPRADKYNEQYF
>TRBJ2-3|TRBV3-1
CASSTRGDTQYF
>TRBJ1-2|TRBV16
CASSQSKGAQYGYTF